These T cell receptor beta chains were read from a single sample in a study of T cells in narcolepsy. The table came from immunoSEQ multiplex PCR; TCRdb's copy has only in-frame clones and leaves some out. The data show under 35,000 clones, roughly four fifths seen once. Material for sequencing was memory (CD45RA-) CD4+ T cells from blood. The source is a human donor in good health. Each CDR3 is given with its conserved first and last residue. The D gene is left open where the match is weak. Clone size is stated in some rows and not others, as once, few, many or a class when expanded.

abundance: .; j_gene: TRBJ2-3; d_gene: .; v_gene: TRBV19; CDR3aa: CASNSPARTDTQYF; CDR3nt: TGTGCCAGTAATTCCCCAGCTCGCACAGATACGCAGTATTTT
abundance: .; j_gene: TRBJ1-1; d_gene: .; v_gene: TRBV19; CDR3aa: CASSMRLGQDKAFF; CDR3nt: TGTGCGAGTAGTATGAGGCTAGGACAAGACAAAGCTTTCTTT
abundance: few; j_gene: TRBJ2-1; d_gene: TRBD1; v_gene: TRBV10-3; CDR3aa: CAISGRSAGGIDEQFF; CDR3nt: TGTGCCATCAGTGGGAGGTCGGCAGGGGGAATCGATGAGCAGTTCTTC
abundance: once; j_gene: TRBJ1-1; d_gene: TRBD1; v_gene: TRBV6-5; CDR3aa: CASSYERLTGRTEAFF; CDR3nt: TGTGCCAGCAGTTATGAACGATTGACAGGGCGCACTGAAGCTTTCTTT
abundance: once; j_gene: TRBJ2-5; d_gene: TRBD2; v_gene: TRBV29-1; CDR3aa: CSVELAVPGETQYF; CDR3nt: TGCAGCGTTGAACTAGCGGTGCCTGGGGAGACCCAGTACTTC
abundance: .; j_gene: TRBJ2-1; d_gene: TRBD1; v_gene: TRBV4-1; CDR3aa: CASSPRTGAGYYNEQFF; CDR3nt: TGCGCCAGCAGCCCAAGGACAGGGGCCGGATATTACAATGAGCAGTTCTTC
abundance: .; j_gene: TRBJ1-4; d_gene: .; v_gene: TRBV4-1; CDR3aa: CASSQVGAVEKLFF; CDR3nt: TGCGCCAGCAGCCAAGTGGGGGCTGTTGAAAAACTGTTTTTT
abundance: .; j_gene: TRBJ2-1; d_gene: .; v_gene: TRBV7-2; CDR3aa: CASSLARLTNNEQFF; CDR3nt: TGTGCCAGCAGCTTAGCGAGACTAACCAACAATGAGCAGTTCTTC
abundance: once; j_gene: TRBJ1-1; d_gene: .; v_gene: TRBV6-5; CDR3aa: CASTIGLNTEAFF; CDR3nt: TGTGCCAGCACCATCGGACTGAACACTGAAGCTTTCTTT
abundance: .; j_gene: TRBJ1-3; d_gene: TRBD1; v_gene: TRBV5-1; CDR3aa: CASSLGQGPGNTIYF; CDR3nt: TGCGCCAGCAGCCTAGGACAGGGGCCTGGAAACACCATATATTTT
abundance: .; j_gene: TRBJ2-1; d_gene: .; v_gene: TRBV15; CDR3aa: CATSSETGLSYNEQFF; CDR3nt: TGTGCCACCAGCAGTGAAACAGGTTTATCCTACAATGAGCAGTTCTTC
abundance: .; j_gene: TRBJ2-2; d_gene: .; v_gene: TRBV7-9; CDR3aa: CASSIRPAGELFF; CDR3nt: TGTGCCAGCAGCATCCGACCGGCCGGGGAGCTGTTTTTT
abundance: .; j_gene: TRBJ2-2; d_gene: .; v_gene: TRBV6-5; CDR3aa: CASSYGGPNTGELFF; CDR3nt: TGTGCCAGCAGTTACGGGGGGCCTAACACCGGGGAGCTGTTTTTT
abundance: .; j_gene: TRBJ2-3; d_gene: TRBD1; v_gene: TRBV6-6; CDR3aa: CASSLGTGRTDTQYF; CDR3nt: TGTGCCAGCAGTTTGGGGACAGGGCGCACAGATACGCAGTATTTT
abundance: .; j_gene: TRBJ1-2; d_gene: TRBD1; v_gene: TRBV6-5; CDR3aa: CASSSAGGVSYGYTF; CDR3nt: TGTGCCAGCAGTTCGGCAGGGGGCGTTTCCTATGGCTACACCTTC
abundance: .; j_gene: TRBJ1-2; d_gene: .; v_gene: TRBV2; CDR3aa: CASSEFRQRGQGGYTF; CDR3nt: TGTGCCAGCAGTGAATTTAGACAGAGAGGTCAAGGCGGCTACACCTTC
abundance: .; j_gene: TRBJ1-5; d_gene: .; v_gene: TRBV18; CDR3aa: CASSPGGSSNQPQHF; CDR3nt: TGTGCCAGCTCACCCGGGGGGAGTAGCAATCAGCCCCAGCATTTT
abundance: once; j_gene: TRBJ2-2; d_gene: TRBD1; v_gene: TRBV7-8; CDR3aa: CASRARQGNTGELFF; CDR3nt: TGTGCCAGCAGGGCGCGACAGGGGAACACCGGGGAGCTGTTTTTT